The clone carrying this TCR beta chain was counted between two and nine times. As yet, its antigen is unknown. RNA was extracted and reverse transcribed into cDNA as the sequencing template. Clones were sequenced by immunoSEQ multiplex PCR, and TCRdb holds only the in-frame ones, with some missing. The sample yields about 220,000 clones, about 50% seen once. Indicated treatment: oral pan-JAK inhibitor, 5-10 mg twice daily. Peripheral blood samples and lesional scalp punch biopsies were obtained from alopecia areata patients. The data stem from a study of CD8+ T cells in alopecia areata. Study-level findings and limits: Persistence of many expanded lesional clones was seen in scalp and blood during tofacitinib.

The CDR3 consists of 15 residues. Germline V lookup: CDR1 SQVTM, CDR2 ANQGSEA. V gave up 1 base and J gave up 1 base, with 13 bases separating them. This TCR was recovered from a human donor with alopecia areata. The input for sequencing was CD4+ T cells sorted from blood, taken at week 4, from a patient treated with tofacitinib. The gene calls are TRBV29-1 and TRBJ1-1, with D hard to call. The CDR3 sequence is CSVEALGWENTEAFF. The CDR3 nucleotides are TGCAGCGTTGAAGCCCTTGGATGGGAGAACACTGAAGCTTTCTTT.